These 25 T cell receptor beta chains were sequenced from one sample in a study of blood T cell repertoires in COVID-19. The assay was immunoSEQ multiplex PCR, and TCRdb's table has in-frame clones only and misses some. The sample contains tens of thousands of clones, 90% of which appear only once. The sample taken for sequencing was peripheral blood. These receptors originate from a human donor in a cohort sampled during active COVID-19.

This sequence joins TRBV9 and TRBJ2-2; 12 positions match TRBD2. Germline CDR1 SGDLS, CDR2 YYNGEE. The trim removed 3 bases at V and 4 bases at J, leaving 7 bases unmatched. The length of the CDR3 is 17 residues. The CDR3 loop reads CASSDGLAGRSTGELFF. The CDR3 DNA is TGTGCCAGCAGCGATGGACTAGCGGGACGAAGCACCGGGGAGCTGTTTTTT. The whole variable domain, remainder taken from reference TRBV9 and TRBJ2-2, is DSGVTQTPKHLITATGQRVTLRCSPRSGDLSVYWYQQSLDQGLQFLIQYYNGEERAKGNILERFSAQQFPDLHSELNLSSLELGDSALYFCASSDGLAGRSTGELFFGEGSRLTVL.

The chain combines TRBV5-5 with TRBJ1-1, with D unclear. This CDR3 is built from 14 residues. CDR1 SGHKS and CDR2 YYEKEE come from the germline V gene (reference sequence). V dropped 1 base and J dropped 0 bases, with 7 bases sitting between them. The CDR3 region is CASSLTGMNTEAFF. The CDR3 nucleotides are TGTGCCAGCAGCTTGACGGGGATGAACACTGAAGCTTTCTTT.

This chain uses TRBV15 with TRBJ2-2; D unresolved. Trimming pared 1 base from V and 6 bases from J, leaving 6 bases between. This CDR3 comprises 13 residues. Germline CDR1 reads LNHNV; CDR2 reads YYDKDF (reference sequence). CDR3 sequence: CATSRVRAGELFF. The CDR3 DNA sequence: TGTGCCACCAGCAGAGTTCGGGCCGGGGAGCTGTTTTTT. Variable domain in full (rest from reference TRBV15 and TRBJ2-2): DAMVIQNPRYQVTQFGKPVTLSCSQTLNHNVMYWYQQKSSQAPKLLFHYYDKDFNNEADTPDNFQSRRPNTSFCFLDIRSPGLGDTAMYLCATSRVRAGELFFGEGSRLTVL.

This clone was picked up one time. The chain uses TRBV12-3 or TRBV12-4 and TRBJ1-1; no definite D call. The CDR3 is 11 residues long. Trimming cost V 6 bases and J 6 bases, with 8 bases left between them. The CDR3 sequence: CASSSRSEAFF. CDR3 in DNA: TGTGCCAGCAGCTCCCGGTCTGAAGCTTTCTTT.

The chain is built from TRBV19 and TRBJ2-2; 8 nucleotides match TRBD1. Unmatched junction bases numbered 4, after V lost 1 base and J lost 6 bases. The CDR3 has 15 residues. Germline assignment: CDR1 LNHDA and CDR2 SQIVND (reference sequence). The CDR3 sequence: CASSIGQGRSGELFF. As DNA, the CDR3 is TGTGCCAGTAGTATAGGACAGGGGAGGTCCGGGGAGCTGTTTTTT.

The chain is built from TRBV6-1 and TRBJ1-5; D is unresolved. The CDR3 is 14 amino acids. The V end lost 2 bases, the J end lost 1 base, and 6 bases lay between the germline ends. Germline CDR1 reads MNHNS; CDR2 reads SASEGT. The CDR3 spells CASSEPGSNQPQHF. CDR3 sequence (DNA): TGTGCCAGCAGTGAACCAGGAAGCAATCAGCCCCAGCATTTT.

This chain connects TRBV7-8 to TRBJ2-7, with D possibly matching TRBD2 (6 bases). V lost 5 bases and J 6 bases, leaving 20 bases between the germline ends. Per the germline V gene, CDR1 is SGHVS and CDR2 is FQNEAQ. This CDR3 contains 15 residues. CDR3 nucleotides: TGTGCCAGCAGCCGGACGCGACAGACCGGGAGCGAGCAGTACTTC. Its protein is CASSRTRQTGSEQYF.

V and J are TRBV28 and TRBJ1-1; D is undetermined. The V and J ends lost 2 bases and 6 bases respectively, with 13 bases between them. There are 14 residues in the CDR3. Germline V gene sequence: CDR1 MDHEN, CDR2 SYDVKM. The CDR3: CASSLTGLAAEAFF. The CDR3 DNA follows: TGTGCCAGCAGTTTAACGGGTCTTGCTGCTGAAGCTTTCTTT.

The rearrangement links TRBV9 to TRBJ2-4, with D uncertain. Per the germline V gene, CDR1 is SGDLS and CDR2 is YYNGEE. This CDR3 contains 16 residues. Trimming stripped 3 bases from V and 0 bases from J, with 13 bases between. The CDR3 DNA reads as TGTGCCAGCAGCGCCCCTTCTTCCCTAGCCAAAAACATTCAGTACTTC. Encoded protein: CASSAPSSLAKNIQYF.

The chain is built from TRBV5-5 and TRBJ1-2; 7 nucleotides align to TRBD1. CDR1 and CDR2 from the germline V gene are SGHKS and YYEKEE (reference sequence). CDR3 size: 13 residues. V shed 4 bases and J 8 bases; nucleotides not matched to a gene: 8. The CDR3 spells CASSLMEGAGYTF. CDR3 DNA: TGTGCCAGCAGCCTAATGGAGGGGGCGGGCTACACCTTC.

The J gene is TRBJ1-4, the V gene TRBV4-3, with 7 bases identical to TRBD1. Per germline, CDR1 LGHNA and CDR2 YSLEER. This CDR3 has 15 residues. With 2 bases clipped from V and 5 bases from J, the junction kept 5 bases outside the gene matches. DNA of the CDR3: TGCGCCAGCAGCCAAACAGGGGTCTCAAATGAAAAACTGTTTTTT. It encodes CASSQTGVSNEKLFF.

Only one count was recorded for this clone. This rearrangement joins TRBV28 to TRBJ1-5; perhaps TRBD1 as D (6 bases). The CDR3 loop spans 13 amino acids. Germline lookup yields CDR1 MDHEN and CDR2 SYDVKM. V dropped 10 bases and J dropped 2 bases, with 12 bases sitting between them. The CDR3 bases are TGTGCCATCCAAAACAGGGGCAATCAGCCCCAGCATTTT. Its protein is CAIQNRGNQPQHF.

This clone has a single count. The chain carries TRBV6-6 and TRBJ2-1; D might be TRBD2 (5 bases). Trimming cost V 5 bases and J 1 base, with 21 bases left between them. Germline CDR1 and CDR2: MNHNY and SVGAGI (reference sequence). This CDR3 contains 18 residues. In DNA form, the CDR3 reads TGTGCCAGCAGTCTAGAGACCCCCGCGGGCCCTTCCTACAATGAGCAGTTCTTC. Its protein is CASSLETPAGPSYNEQFF.

The chain combines TRBV10-3 with TRBJ2-5; 9 positions agree with TRBD1. With 6 bases clipped from V and 4 bases from J, the junction kept 3 bases outside the gene matches. CDR1 is ENHRY and CDR2 is SYGVKD in the germline V gene. The CDR3 extends over 13 amino acids. The CDR3 region has the DNA TGTGCCATCAGAGGACAGGGGCCAGAGACCCAGTACTTC. It encodes CAIRGQGPETQYF.

The V call is TRBV5-1, the J call TRBJ2-3; 12 bases map to TRBD2. This CDR3 has 15 amino acids. Germline V gives CDR1 SGHRS, CDR2 YFSETQ. V lost 4 bases and J lost 3; bases outside the gene matches: 3. The CDR3 sequence is CASSPSGRVTDTQYF. CDR3 in DNA: TGCGCCAGCAGCCCTAGCGGGAGGGTAACAGATACGCAGTATTTT.

The chain carries TRBV27 and TRBJ2-1, with 13 bases that match TRBD2. The J segment lost 1 base and the V segment lost 6 bases, leaving 15 bases of the junction unmatched. The length of the CDR3 is 20 residues. The germline V gene has CDR1 MNHEY and CDR2 SMNVEV (reference sequence). The CDR3 DNA reads as TGTGCCAGCAGCTCCTTACTAGCGGGAGGGGTGGGCGAATCCTACAATGAGCAGTTCTTC. Encoded protein: CASSSLLAGGVGESYNEQFF.

The rearrangement joins TRBV18 to TRBJ1-5; D possibly corresponds to TRBD1 (5 bases). V dropped 6 bases and J dropped 3 bases, with 12 bases sitting between them. CDR1 and CDR2 from the germline V gene are KGHSH and LQKENI. This CDR3 is 14 amino acids long. CDR3 nucleotide sequence: TGTGCCAGCTCGCCCGGGGGGAACAATCAGCCCCAGCATTTT. It encodes CASSPGGNNQPQHF.

The chain recombines TRBV7-3 with TRBJ2-1; 9 positions agree with TRBD2. V gave up 5 bases and J gave up 6 bases; unmatched junction bases: 14. The CDR3 has 17 amino acids. Germline V CDR1 and CDR2: SGHTA, FQGTGA. In DNA form, the CDR3 reads TGTGCCAGCAGCCGACTAGGGGGCGGGAGGGCCGGCAATGAGCAGTTCTTC. Amino acids: CASSRLGGGRAGNEQFF.

The CDR3 region is CASSSWTTSLTEAFF. For the CDR3, the DNA is TGTGCCAGCAGCTCCTGGACCACTAGCTTGACTGAAGCTTTCTTT. The rearrangement joins TRBV7-8 to TRBJ1-1, with no clear D. CDR1 and CDR2 from the germline V gene are SGHVS and FQNEAQ. V lost 4 bases and J 5 bases, leaving 17 bases between the germline ends. This CDR3 contains 15 residues.

This CDR3 is CASQSGSPDTQYF. CDR3 coding DNA: TGTGCCAGCCAAAGCGGGAGCCCGGATACGCAGTATTTT. The V and J genes are TRBV5-4 and TRBJ2-3; 8 bases map to TRBD2. Per the germline V gene, CDR1 is SGHNT and CDR2 is YYREEE (reference sequence). Losses at the gene ends were 7 bases for V and 6 bases for J; bases not matched to a gene: 7. The CDR3 runs 13 residues.

This chain uses TRBV30 with TRBJ2-1; 10 bases line up with TRBD2. The length of the CDR3 is 16 residues. The V gene end was trimmed by 4 bases and the J gene end by 3 bases; junction bases not matched to a gene: 9. CDR1 and CDR2 (germline): GTSNPN, SVGIG (reference sequence). This CDR3 is CAWKTPPSGGYNEQFF. In DNA, the CDR3 is TGTGCCTGGAAAACCCCCCCTAGCGGGGGCTACAATGAGCAGTTCTTC.

CDR3 bases: TGTGCCAGCAGTCCAACTGACAGGGGGCGAGAGACCCAGTACTTC. Its protein is CASSPTDRGRETQYF. The V and J genes are TRBV6-5 and TRBJ2-5; 10 bases are shared with TRBD1. V was clipped by 5 bases and J by 4 bases; unmatched bases: 7. Germline assignment: CDR1 MNHEY and CDR2 SVGAGI. The CDR3 covers 15 residues.

The chain joins TRBV2 to TRBJ1-2; 7 bases match TRBD1. The CDR3 is 14 residues long. V dropped 4 bases and J dropped 4; count of bases not matched to a gene: 6. Germline V gives CDR1 SNHLY, CDR2 FYNNEI. CDR3: CASSGQGVSYGYTF. For the CDR3, the DNA is TGTGCCAGCAGTGGCCAGGGGGTCAGCTATGGCTACACCTTC.

J is TRBJ2-1 and V is TRBV4-2; the match to TRBD2 covers 7 bases. CDR1 is LGHNA, CDR2 YNFKEQ, per germline. This CDR3 has 14 residues. The V segment lost 5 bases and the J segment 4 bases; nucleotides outside the gene matches: 5. DNA of the CDR3: TGTGCCAGCAGCGGGAGGGCTCAATACAATGAGCAGTTCTTC. Its protein product is CASSGRAQYNEQFF.

Of note for this clone: Distinct nucleotide sequences in the sample also encode this CDR3. The chain employs TRBV27 and TRBJ2-1; D gene ambiguous. This CDR3 comprises 14 residues. Trimming shortened V by 4 bases and J by 8 bases, and 15 bases separated the two germline ends. In germline, CDR1 is MNHEY, CDR2 SMNVEV (reference sequence). This CDR3 is CASSSRGPWDEQFF. The CDR3 DNA reads TGTGCCAGCAGTTCACGCGGCCCTTGGGATGAGCAGTTCTTC.